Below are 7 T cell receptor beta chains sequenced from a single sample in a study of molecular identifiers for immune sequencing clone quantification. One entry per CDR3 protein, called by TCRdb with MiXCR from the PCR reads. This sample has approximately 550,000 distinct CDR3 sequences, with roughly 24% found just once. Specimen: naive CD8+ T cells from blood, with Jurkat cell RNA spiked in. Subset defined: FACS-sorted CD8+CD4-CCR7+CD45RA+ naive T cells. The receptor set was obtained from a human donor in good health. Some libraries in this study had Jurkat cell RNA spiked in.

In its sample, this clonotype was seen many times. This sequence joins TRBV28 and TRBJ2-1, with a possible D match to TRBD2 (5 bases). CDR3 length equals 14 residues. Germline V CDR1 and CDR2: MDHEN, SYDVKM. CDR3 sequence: CVPGSPINYNEQFF. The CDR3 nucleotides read TGTGTCCCGGGGTCACCGATAAATTACAATGAGCAGTTCTTC. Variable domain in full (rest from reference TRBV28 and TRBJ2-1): DVKVTQSSRYLVKRTGEKVFLECVQDMDHENMFWYRQDPGLGLRLIYFSYDVKMKEKGDIPEGYSVSREKKERFSLILESASTNQTSMYLCVPGSPINYNEQFFGPGTRLTVL.

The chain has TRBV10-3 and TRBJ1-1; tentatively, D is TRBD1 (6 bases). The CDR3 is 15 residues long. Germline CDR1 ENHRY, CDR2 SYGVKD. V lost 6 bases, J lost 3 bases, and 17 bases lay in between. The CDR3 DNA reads TGTGCCATCAGGGCTGGGGCAGGGGTCGACACTGAAGCTTTCTTT. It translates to CAIRAGAGVDTEAFF.

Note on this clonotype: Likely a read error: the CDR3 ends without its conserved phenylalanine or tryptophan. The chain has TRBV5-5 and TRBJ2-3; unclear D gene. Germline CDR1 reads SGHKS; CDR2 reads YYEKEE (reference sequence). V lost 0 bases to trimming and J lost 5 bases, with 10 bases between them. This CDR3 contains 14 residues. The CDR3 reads CASSLVRAQDTQYL. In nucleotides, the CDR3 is TGTGCCAGCAGCTTGGTGCGAGCGCAAGATACGCAGTATCTT.

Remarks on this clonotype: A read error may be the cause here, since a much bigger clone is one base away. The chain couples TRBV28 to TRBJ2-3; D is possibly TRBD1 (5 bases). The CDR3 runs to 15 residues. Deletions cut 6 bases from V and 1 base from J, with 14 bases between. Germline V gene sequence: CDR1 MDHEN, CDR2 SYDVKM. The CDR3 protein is CASSRTRMGTDTQYF. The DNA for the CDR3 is TGTGCCAGCAGCCGGACAAGGATGGGCACAGATACGCAGTATTTT.

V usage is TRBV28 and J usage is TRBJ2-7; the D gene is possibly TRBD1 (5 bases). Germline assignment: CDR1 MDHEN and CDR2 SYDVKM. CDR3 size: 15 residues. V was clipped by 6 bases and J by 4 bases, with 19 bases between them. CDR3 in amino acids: CASRHGQGLGYEQYF. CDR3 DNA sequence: TGTGCCAGCAGACACGGACAAGGTCTTGGTTACGAGCAGTACTTC.

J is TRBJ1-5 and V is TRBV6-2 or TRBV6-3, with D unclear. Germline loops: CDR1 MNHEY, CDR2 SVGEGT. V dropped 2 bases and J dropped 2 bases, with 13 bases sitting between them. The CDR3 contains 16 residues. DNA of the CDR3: TGTGCCAGCAGTTACGGTCCGGTTCATGGCAATCAGCCCCAGCATTTT. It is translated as CASSYGPVHGNQPQHF.

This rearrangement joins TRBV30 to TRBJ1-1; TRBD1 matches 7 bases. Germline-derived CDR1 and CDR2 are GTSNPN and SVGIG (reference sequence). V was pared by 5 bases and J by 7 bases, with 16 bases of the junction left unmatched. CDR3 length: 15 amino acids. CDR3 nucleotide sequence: TGTGCCTGGGAAACTCAGACAGGGTGGCGTAATGAAGCTTTCTTT. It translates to CAWETQTGWRNEAFF.